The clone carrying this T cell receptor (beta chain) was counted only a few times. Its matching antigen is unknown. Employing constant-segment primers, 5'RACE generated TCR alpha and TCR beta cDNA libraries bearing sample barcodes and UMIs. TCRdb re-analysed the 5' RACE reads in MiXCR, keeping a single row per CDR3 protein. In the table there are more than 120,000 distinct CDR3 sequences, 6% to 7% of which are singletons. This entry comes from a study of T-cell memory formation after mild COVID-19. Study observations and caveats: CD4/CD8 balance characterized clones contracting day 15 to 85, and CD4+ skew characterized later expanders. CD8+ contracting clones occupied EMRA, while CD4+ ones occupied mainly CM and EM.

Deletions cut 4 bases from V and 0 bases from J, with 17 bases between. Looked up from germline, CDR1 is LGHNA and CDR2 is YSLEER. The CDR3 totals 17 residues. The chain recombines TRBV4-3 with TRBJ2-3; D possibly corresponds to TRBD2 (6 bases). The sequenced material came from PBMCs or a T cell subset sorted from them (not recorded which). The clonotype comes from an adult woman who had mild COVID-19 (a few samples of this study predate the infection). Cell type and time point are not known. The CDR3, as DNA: TGCGCCAGCAGCCTGATGGGGGGATCCCCTAGCACAGATACGCAGTATTTT. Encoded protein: CASSLMGGSPSTDTQYF.